The 3 T cell receptor beta chains below were found in one sample sequenced in a study of CD8+ T cells in alopecia areata. Treatment reported: oral pan-JAK inhibitor, 5-10 mg twice daily. RNA, once extracted, was reverse transcribed into cDNA for use as the sequencing template. Assay: immunoSEQ multiplex PCR; the TCRdb copy retains only in-frame clones and omits some. Here the sample spans about 210,000 clones, less than 65% being singletons. The source was CD4+ T cells sorted from blood, collected at week 4, from a patient treated with tofacitinib. The receptors derive from a human donor with alopecia areata.

This clone was observed a few times. This chain joins TRBV6-5 and TRBJ1-1, with D unresolved. Trimming stripped 2 bases from V and 0 bases from J, with 13 bases between. CDR3 size: 16 residues. CDR1 MNHEY and CDR2 SVGAGI come from the germline V gene. The CDR3 is CASSYPPGRVNTEAFF. CDR3 sequence (DNA): TGTGCCAGCAGTTACCCGCCCGGACGGGTGAACACTGAAGCTTTCTTT.

A single count supports this clone. The chain uses TRBV2 and TRBJ1-6; 10 bases align to TRBD1. V shed 4 bases and J 10 bases; nucleotides not matched to a gene: 7. Germline V gene sequence: CDR1 SNHLY, CDR2 FYNNEI. There are 15 residues in the CDR3. CDR3 loop: CASSVWDRGRSPLHF. The CDR3 DNA reads as TGTGCCAGCAGTGTATGGGACAGGGGAAGATCACCCCTCCACTTT.

V and J are TRBV11-2 and TRBJ2-5; D not certain. With 5 bases removed from V and 3 bases from J, the gap between germline ends came to 16 bases. The CDR3 runs 15 residues. Per germline, CDR1 SGHAT and CDR2 FQNNGV. CDR3 DNA: TGTGCCAGCAGCCCAGCTTCCCTGTTGGAAGAGACCCAGTACTTC. This gives the protein CASSPASLLEETQYF.